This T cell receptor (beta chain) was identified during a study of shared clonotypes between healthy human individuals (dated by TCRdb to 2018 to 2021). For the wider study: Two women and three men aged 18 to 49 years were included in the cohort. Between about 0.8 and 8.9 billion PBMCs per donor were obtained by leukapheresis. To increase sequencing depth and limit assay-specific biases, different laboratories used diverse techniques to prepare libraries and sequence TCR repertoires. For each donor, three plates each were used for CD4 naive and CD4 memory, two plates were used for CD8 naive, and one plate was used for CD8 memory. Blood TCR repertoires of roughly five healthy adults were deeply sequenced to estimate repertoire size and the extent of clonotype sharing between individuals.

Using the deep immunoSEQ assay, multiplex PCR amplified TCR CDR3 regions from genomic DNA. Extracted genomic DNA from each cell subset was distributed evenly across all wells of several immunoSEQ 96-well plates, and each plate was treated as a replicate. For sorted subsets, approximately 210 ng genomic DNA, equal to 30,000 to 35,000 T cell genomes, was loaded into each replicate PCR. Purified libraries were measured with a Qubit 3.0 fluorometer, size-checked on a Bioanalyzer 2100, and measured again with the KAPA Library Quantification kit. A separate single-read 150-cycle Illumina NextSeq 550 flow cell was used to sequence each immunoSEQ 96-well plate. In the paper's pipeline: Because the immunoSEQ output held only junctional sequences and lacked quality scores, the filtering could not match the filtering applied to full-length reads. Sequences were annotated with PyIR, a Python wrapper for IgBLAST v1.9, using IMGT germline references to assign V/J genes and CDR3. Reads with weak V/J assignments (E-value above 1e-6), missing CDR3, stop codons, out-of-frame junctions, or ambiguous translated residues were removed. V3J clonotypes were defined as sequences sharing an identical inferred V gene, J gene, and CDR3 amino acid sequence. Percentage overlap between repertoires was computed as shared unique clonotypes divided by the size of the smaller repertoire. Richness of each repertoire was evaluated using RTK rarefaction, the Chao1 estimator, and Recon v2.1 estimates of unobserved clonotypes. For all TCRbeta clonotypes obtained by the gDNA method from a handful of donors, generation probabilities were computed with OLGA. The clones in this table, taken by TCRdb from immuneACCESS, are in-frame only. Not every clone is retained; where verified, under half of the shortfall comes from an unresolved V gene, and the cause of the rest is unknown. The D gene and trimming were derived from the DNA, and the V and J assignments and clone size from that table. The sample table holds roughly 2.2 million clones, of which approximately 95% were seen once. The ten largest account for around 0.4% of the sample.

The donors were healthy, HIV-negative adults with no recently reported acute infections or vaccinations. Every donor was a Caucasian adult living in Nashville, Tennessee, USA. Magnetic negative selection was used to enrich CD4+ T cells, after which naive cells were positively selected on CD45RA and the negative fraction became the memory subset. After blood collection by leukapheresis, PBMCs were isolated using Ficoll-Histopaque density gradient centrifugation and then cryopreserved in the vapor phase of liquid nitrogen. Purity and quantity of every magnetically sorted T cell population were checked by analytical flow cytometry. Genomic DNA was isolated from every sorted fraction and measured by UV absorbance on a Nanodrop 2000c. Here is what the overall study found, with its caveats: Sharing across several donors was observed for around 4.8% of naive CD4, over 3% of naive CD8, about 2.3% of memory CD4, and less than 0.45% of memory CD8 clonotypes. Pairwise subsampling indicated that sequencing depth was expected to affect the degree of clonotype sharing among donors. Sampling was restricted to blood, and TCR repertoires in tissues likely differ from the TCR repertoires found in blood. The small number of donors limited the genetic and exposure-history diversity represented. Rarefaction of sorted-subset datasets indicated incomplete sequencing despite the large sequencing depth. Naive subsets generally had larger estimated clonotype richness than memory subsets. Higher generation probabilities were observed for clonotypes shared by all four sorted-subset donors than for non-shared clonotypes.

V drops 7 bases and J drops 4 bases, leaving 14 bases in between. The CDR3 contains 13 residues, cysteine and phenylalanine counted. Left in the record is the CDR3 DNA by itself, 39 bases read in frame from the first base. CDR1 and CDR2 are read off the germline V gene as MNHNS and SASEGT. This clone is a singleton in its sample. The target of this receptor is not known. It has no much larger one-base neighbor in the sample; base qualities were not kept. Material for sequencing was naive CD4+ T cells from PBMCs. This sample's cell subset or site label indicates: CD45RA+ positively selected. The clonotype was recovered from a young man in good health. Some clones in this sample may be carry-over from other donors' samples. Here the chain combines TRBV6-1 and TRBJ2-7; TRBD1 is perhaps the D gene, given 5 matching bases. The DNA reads TGTGCCAGCACAGGCACAGGACCATACGAGCAGTACTTC. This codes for CASTGTGPYEQYF.